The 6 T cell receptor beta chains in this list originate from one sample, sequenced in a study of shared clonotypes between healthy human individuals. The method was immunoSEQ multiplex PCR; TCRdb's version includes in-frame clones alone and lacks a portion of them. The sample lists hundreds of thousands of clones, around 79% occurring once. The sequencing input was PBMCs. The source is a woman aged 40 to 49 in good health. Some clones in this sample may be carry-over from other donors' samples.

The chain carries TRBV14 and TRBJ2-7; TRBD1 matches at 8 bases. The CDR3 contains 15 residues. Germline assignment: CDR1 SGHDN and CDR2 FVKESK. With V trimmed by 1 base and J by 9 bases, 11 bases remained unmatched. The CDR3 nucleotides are TGTGCCAGCAGCCAAGGGAGGGACAGGCCCTGGGGGCAGTACTTC. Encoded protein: CASSQGRDRPWGQYF.

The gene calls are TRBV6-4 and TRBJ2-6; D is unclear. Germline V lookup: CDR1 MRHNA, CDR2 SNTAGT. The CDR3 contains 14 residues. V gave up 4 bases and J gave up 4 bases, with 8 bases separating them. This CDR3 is CASSGVSGANVLTF. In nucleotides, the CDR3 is TGTGCCAGCAGTGGGGTTTCCGGGGCCAACGTCCTGACTTTC.

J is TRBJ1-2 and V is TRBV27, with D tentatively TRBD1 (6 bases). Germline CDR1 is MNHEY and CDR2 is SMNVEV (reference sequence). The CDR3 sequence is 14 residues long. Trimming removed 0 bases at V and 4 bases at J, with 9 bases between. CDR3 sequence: CASSLSDRSYGYTF. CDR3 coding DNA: TGTGCCAGCAGTTTATCCGACAGGTCCTATGGCTACACCTTC.

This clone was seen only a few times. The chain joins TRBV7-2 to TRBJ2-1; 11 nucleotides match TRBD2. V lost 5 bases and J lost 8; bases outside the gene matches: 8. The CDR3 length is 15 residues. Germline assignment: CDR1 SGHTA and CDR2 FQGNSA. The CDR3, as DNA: TGTGCCAGCAGCCTTAGCGGGAGGGCCATAGATGAGCAGTTCTTC. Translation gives CASSLSGRAIDEQFF.

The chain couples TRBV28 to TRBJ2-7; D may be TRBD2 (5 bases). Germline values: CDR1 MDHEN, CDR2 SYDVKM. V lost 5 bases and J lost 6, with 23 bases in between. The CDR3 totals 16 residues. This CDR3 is CASSRAGGGREGEQYF. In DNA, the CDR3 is TGTGCCAGCAGTCGGGCAGGCGGTGGAAGAGAGGGCGAGCAGTACTTC. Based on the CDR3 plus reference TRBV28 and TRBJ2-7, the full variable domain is DVKVTQSSRYLVKRTGEKVFLECVQDMDHENMFWYRQDPGLGLRLIYFSYDVKMKEKGDIPEGYSVSREKKERFSLILESASTNQTSMYLCASSRAGGGREGEQYFGPGTRLTVT.

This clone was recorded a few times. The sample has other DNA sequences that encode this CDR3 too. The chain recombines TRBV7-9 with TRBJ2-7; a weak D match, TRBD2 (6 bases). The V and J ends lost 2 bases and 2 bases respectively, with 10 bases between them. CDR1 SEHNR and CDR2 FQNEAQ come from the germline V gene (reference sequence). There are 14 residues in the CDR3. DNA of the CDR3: TGTGCCAGCAGCTTACAGGGAGGCCCCTACGAGCAGTACTTC. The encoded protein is CASSLQGGPYEQYF. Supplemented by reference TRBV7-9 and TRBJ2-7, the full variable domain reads DTGVSQNPRHKITKRGQNVTFRCDPISEHNRLYWYRQTLGQGPEFLTYFQNEAQLEKSRLLSDRFSAERPKGSFSTLEIQRTEQGDSAMYLCASSLQGGPYEQYFGPGTRLTVT.